This T cell receptor beta chain was profiled in a study of T-cell memory formation after mild COVID-19. V shed 0 bases and J 2 bases; nucleotides not matched to a gene: 11. This CDR3 has 18 amino acids. CDR1 is SGHRS and CDR2 is YFSETQ in the germline V gene. This clonotype occurred many times. One entry per CDR3 protein, called by TCRdb with MiXCR from the 5' RACE reads. The sample shows about 350,000 distinct CDR3 sequences, roughly an eighth of them seen only once. The receptor was derived from a man aged 18 to 29 who had mild COVID-19 (a few samples of this study predate the infection). Cell type and time point are not known. Input material: PBMCs or a T cell subset sorted from them (not recorded which). The V call is TRBV5-1, the J call TRBJ2-3; 8 positions match TRBD2. CDR3 protein: CASSLVGVFGGDTDTQYF. The CDR3 bases are TGCGCCAGCAGCTTGGTCGGGGTCTTCGGGGGGGACACAGATACGCAGTATTTT.